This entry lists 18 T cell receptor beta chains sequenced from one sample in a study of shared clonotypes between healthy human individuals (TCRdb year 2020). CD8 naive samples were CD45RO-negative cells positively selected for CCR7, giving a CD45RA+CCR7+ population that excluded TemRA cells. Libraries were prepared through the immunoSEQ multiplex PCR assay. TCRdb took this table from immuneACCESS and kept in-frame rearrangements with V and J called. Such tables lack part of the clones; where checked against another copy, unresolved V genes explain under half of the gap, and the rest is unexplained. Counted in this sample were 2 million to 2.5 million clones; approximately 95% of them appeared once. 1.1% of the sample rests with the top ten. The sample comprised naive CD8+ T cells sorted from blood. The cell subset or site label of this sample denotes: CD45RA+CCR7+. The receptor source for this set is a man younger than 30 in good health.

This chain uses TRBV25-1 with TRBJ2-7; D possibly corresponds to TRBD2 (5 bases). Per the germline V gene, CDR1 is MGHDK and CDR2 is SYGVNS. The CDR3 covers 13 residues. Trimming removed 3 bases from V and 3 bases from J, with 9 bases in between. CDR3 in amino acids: CASSDLGSYEQYF. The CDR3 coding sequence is TGTGCCAGCAGTGATCTGGGGAGCTACGAGCAGTACTTC.

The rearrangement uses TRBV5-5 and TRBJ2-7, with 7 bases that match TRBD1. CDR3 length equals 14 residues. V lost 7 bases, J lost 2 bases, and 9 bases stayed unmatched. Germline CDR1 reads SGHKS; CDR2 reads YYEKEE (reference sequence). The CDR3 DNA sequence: TGTGCCAGCTCCGGGACAGAGACCCCCTACGAGCAGTACTTC. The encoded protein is CASSGTETPYEQYF.

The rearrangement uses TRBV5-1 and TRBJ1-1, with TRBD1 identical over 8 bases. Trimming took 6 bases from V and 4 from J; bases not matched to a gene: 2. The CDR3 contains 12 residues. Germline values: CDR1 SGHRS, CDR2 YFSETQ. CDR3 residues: CASTTGGTEAFF. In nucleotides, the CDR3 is TGCGCCAGCACCACAGGGGGCACTGAAGCTTTCTTT.

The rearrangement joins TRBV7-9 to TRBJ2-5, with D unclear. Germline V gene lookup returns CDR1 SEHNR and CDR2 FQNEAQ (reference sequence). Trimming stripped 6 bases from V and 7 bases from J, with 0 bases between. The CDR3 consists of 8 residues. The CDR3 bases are TGTGCCAGCAGGACCCAGTACTTC. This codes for CASRTQYF.

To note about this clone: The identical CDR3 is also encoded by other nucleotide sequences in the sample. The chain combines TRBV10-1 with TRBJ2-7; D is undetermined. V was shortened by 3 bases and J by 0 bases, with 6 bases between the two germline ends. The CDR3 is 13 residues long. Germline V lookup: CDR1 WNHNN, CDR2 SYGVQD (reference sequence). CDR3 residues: CASSEGPSYEQYF. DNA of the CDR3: TGCGCCAGCAGTGAAGGGCCCTCCTACGAGCAGTACTTC.

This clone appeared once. The CDR3 DNA sequence: TGTGCCAGTAGTTCCGGGGGGTGGACTGAAGCTTTCTTT. It codes for CASSSGGWTEAFF. This chain uses TRBV19 with TRBJ1-1, with D perhaps TRBD1 (5 bases). Germline V gene data show CDR1 as LNHDA and CDR2 as SQIVND (reference sequence). CDR3 length equals 13 residues. Trimming took 5 bases from V and 5 from J, leaving 12 bases between them.

In DNA, the CDR3 is TGCGCCAGCAGGAAGGGCAGGGCTAATCAGCCCCAGCATTTT. As protein: CASRKGRANQPQHF. This chain joins TRBV23-1 and TRBJ1-5, with D possibly matching TRBD1 (5 bases). TRBV23-1 is an open reading frame, and its role is uncertain. This CDR3 comprises 14 residues. V lost 6 bases, J lost 4 bases, and 13 bases lay in between.

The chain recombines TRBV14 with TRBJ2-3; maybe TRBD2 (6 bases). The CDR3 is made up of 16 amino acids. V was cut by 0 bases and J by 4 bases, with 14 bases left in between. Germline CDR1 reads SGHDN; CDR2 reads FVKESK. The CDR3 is CASSQESLAWADTQYF. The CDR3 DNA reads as TGTGCCAGCAGCCAAGAGAGCCTAGCGTGGGCAGATACGCAGTATTTT.

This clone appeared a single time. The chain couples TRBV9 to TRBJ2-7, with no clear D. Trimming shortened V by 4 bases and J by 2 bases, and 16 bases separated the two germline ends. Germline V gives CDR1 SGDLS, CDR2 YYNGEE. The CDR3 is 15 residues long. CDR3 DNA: TGTGCCAGCAGCCCTGGGTTCCTCAGGACCTACGAGCAGTACTTC. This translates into CASSPGFLRTYEQYF.

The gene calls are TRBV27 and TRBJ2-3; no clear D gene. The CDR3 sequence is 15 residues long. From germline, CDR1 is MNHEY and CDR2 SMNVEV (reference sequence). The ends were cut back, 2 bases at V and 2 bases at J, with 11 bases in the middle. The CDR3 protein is CASSLIQDATDTQYF. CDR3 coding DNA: TGTGCCAGCAGTTTAATCCAGGATGCCACAGATACGCAGTATTTT.

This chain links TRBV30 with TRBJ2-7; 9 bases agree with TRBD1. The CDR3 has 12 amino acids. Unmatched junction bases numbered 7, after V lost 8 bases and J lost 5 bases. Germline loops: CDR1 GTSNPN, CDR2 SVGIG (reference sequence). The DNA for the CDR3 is TGTGCCATAGGACAGGGGAGCCACGAGCAGTACTTC. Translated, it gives CAIGQGSHEQYF.

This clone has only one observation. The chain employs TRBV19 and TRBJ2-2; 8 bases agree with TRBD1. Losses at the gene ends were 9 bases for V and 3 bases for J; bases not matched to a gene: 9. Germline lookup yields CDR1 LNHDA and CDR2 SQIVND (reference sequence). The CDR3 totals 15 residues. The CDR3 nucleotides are TGTGCCAGCCAGGACAGGGTAGTAGACACCGGGGAGCTGTTTTTT. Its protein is CASQDRVVDTGELFF.

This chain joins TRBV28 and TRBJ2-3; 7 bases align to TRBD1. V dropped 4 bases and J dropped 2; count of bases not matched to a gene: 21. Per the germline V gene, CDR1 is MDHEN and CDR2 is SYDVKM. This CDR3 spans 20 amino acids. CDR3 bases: TGTGCCAGCAGTTCACTAAAGGGGGCAGGGCGCACCTCCGACACAGATACGCAGTATTTT. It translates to CASSSLKGAGRTSDTDTQYF.

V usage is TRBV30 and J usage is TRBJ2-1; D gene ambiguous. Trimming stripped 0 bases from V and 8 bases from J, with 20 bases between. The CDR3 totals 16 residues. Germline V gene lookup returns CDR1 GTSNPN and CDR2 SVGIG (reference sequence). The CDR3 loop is CAWSVRDPLGRDEQFF. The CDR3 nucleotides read TGTGCCTGGAGTGTACGAGATCCTCTCGGTCGCGATGAGCAGTTCTTC.

CDR3 DNA sequence: TGTGCCAGCAGTTCTATACTAGCGGGGGCCCTCGAGCAGTACTTC. It encodes CASSSILAGALEQYF. The chain carries TRBV27 and TRBJ2-7, with 11 bases fitting TRBD2. The V gene end was trimmed by 4 bases and the J gene end by 6 bases; junction bases not matched to a gene: 8. CDR1 is MNHEY and CDR2 is SMNVEV in the germline V gene (reference sequence). This CDR3 region has 15 residues.

CDR3 region: CASSQVAGQPQHF. The CDR3 bases are TGCGCCAGCAGCCAAGTCGCGGGCCAGCCCCAGCATTTT. This chain connects TRBV4-1 to TRBJ1-5; D remains unclear. Trimming removed 1 base at V and 7 bases at J, with 8 bases between. CDR1 and CDR2 from the germline V gene are MGHRA and YSYEKL. There are 13 residues in the CDR3.

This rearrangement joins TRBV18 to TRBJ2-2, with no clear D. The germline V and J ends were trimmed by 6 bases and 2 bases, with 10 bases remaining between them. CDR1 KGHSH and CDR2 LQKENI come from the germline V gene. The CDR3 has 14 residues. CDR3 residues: CASSWSDNTGELFF. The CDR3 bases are TGTGCCAGCTCTTGGAGTGATAACACCGGGGAGCTGTTTTTT.

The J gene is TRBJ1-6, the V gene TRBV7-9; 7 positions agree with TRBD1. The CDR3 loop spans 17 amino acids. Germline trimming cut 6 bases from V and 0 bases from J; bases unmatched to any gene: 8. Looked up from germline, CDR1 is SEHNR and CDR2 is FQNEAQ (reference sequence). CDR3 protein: CASSHTGVGSYNSPLHF. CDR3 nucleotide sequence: TGTGCCAGCAGTCACACAGGGGTTGGCTCCTATAATTCACCCCTCCACTTT. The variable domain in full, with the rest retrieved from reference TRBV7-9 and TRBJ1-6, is DTGVSQNPRHKITKRGQNVTFRCDPISEHNRLYWYRQTLGQGPEFLTYFQNEAQLEKSRLLSDRFSAERPKGSFSTLEIQRTEQGDSAMYLCASSHTGVGSYNSPLHFGNGTRLTVT.